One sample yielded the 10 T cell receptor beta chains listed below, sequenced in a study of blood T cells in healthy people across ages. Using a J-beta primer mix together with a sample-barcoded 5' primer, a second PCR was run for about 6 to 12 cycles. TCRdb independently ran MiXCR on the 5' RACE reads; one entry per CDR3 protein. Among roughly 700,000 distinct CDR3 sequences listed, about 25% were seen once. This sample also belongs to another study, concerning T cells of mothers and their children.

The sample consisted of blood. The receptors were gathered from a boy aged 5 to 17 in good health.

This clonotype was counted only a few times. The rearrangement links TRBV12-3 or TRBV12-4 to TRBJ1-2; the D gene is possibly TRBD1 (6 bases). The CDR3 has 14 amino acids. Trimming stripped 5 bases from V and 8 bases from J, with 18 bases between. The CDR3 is CASSPGGGLRGYTF. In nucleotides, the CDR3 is TGTGCCAGCAGTCCCGGGGGGGGGCTAAGAGGCTACACCTTC.

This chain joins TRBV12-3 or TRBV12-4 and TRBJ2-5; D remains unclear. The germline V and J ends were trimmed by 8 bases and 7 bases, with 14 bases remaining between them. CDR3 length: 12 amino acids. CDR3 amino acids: CASGEGRLTQYF. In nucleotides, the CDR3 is TGTGCCAGCGGAGAAGGACGGCTGACCCAGTACTTC.

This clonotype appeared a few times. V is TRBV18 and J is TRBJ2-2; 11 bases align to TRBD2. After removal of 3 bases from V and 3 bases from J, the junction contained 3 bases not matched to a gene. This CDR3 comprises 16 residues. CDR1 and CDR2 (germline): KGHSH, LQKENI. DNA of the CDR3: TGTGCCAGCTCACCTGGGACTAGCGGCTACACCGGGGAGCTGTTTTTT. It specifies CASSPGTSGYTGELFF.

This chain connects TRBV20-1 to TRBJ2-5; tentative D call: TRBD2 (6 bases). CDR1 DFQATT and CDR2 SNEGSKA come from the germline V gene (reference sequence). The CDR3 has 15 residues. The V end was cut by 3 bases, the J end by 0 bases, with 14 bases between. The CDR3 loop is CSASWASEYQETQYF. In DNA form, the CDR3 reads TGCAGTGCTAGCTGGGCTAGCGAGTACCAAGAGACCCAGTACTTC.

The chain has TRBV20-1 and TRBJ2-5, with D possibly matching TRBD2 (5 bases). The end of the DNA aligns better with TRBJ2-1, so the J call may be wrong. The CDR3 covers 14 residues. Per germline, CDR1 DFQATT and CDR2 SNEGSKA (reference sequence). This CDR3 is CSARVRGNYNEQFF. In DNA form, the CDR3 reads TGCAGTGCTAGAGTCCGAGGGAACTACAATGAGCAGTTCTTC.

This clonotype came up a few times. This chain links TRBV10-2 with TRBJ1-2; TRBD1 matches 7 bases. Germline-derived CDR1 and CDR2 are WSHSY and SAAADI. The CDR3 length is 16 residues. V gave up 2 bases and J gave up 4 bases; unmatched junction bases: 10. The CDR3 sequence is CASSETLTGQIYGYTF. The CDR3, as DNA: TGCGCCAGCAGTGAGACACTTACGGGACAGATCTATGGCTACACCTTC.

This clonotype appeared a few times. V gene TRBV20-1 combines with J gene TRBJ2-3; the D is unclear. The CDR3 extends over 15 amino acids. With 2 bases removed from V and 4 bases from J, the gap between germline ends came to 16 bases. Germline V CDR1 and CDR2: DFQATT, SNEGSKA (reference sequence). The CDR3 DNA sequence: TGCAGTGCTAGATCTACCCAAGGACCCGCAGATACGCAGTATTTT. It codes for CSARSTQGPADTQYF.

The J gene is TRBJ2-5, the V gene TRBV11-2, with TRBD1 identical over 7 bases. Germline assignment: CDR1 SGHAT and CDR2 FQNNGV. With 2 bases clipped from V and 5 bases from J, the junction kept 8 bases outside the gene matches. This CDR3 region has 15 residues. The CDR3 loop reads CASSLNKGGPETQYF. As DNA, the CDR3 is TGTGCCAGCAGCTTAAACAAAGGGGGCCCGGAGACCCAGTACTTC.

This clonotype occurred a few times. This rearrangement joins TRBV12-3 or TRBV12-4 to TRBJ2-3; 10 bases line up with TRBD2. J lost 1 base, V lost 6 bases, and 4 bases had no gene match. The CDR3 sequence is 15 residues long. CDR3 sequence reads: CASRSLAGGTDTQYF. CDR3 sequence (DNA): TGTGCCAGCAGGTCTCTAGCGGGGGGCACAGATACGCAGTATTTT.

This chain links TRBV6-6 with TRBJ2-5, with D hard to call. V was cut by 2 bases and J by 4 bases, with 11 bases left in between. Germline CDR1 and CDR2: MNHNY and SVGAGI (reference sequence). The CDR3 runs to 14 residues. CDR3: CASSYREWGETQYF. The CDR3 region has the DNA TGTGCCAGCAGTTACAGGGAATGGGGAGAGACCCAGTACTTC.